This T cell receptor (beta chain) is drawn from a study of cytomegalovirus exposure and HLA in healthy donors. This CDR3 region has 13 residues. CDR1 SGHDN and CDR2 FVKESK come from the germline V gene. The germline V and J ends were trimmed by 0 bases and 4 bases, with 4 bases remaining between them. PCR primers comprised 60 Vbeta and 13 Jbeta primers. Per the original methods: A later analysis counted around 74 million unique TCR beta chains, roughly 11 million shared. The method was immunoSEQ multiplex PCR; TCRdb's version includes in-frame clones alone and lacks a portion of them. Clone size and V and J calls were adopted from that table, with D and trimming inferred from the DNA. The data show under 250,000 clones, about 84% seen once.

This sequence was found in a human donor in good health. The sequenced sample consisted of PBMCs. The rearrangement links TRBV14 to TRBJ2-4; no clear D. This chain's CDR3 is CASSQDRKNIQYF. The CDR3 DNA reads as TGTGCCAGCAGCCAAGACAGGAAAAACATTCAGTACTTC.